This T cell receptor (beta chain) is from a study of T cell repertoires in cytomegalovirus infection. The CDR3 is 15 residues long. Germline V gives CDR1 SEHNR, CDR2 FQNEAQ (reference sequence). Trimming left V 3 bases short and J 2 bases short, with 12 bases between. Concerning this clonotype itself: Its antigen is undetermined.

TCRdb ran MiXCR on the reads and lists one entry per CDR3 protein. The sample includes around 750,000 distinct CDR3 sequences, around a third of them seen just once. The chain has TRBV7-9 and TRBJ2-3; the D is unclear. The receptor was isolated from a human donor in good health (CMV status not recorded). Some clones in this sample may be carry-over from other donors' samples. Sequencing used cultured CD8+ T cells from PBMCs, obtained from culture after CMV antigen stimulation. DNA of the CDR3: TGTGCCAGCAGCTTTTCCTGGGCTTCCACAGATACGCAGTATTTT. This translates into CASSFSWASTDTQYF.